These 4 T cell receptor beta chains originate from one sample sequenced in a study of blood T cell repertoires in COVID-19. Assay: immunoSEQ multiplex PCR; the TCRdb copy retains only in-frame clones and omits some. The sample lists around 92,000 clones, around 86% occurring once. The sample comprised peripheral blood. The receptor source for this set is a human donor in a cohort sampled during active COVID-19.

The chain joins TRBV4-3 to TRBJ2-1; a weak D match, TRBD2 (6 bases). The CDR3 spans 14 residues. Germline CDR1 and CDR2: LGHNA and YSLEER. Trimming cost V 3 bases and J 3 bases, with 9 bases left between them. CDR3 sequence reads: CASSQGLDYNEQFF. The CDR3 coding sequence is TGCGCCAGCAGCCAGGGACTGGACTACAATGAGCAGTTCTTC.

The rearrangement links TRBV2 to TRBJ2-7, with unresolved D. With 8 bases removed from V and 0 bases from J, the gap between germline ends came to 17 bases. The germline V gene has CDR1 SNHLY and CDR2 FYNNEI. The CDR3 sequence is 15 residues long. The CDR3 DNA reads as TGTGCCAGCCCCCTGACCGGGTGGTTCTCCTACGAGCAGTACTTC. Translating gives CASPLTGWFSYEQYF. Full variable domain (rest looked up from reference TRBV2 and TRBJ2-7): EPEVTQTPSHQVTQMGQEVILRCVPISNHLYFYWYRQILGQKVEFLVSFYNNEISEKSEIFDDQFSVERPDGSNFTLKIRSTKLEDSAMYFCASPLTGWFSYEQYFGPGTRLTVT.

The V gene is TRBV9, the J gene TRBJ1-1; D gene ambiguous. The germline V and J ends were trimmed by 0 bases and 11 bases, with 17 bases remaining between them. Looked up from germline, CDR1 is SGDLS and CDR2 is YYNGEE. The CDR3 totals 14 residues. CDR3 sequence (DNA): TGTGCCAGCAGCGTAGGCCTCGGGGAAGTTGGTGCTTTCTTT. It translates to CASSVGLGEVGAFF.

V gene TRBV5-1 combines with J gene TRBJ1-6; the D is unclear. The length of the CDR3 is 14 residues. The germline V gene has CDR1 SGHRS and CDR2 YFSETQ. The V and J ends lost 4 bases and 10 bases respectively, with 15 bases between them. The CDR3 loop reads CASSMGGIGSPLHF. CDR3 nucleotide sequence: TGCGCCAGCAGCATGGGAGGAATCGGCTCACCCCTCCACTTT.